These T cell receptor beta chains were read from a single sample in a study of patients and donors after allogeneic stem cell transplantation. TCRdb reprocessed the RT-PCR reads with MiXCR, giving one entry per CDR3 protein. The sample has about 2,900 distinct CDR3 sequences, roughly 5.2% seen once. The sample taken for sequencing was blood, either unsorted or a sorted T cell fraction (not recorded which). These receptors were obtained from a human donor who was either an allogeneic HSCT recipient or a stem cell or donor lymphocyte infusion donor (not recorded which). It is not recorded whose cells these are; they may come from a transplant donor. Each CDR3 is given with its conserved first and last residue. A D gene is named only where the DNA matches it firmly. Size tells how often a clone was seen (once, few, many) or the class of an expanded clone, and some rows leave it out.

cdr3_nt cdr3_aa d_call j_call v_call clone_size
TGTGCCAGTAAGGCGGGCTTAACCCAGTACTTC CASKAGLTQYF NA TRBJ2-5 TRBV19 medium-sized
TGCAGTGCTAGAACTTCCACGAGCTCCTACGAGCAGTACTTC CSARTSTSSYEQYF NA TRBJ2-7 TRBV20-1 medium-sized
TGCGCCAGCAGCCAAAACCCCACTAGCGGGACGATCACAGATACGCAGTATTTT CASSQNPTSGTITDTQYF TRBD2 TRBJ2-3 TRBV5-1 NA
TGTGCCAGCAGCTGGGGAGAGACCCAGTACTTC CASSWGETQYF NA TRBJ2-5 TRBV6-2/TRBV6-3 medium-sized
TGTGCCAGCAGCGAGGACAGGGGGCTGGTGGCAGATACGCAGTATTTT CASSEDRGLVADTQYF TRBD1 TRBJ2-3 TRBV7-2 NA
TGTGCCAGCAGTTGGGGACCACTCACCGGGGAGCTGTTTTTT CASSWGPLTGELFF NA TRBJ2-2 TRBV27 medium-sized
TGTGCCAGCAGTTATGGAGAGACCCAGTACTTC CASSYGETQYF NA TRBJ2-5 TRBV6-2/TRBV6-3 medium-sized
TGTGCTAGCAGTGAGACTAGCGGCCTCTCTACCCAGTACTTC CASSETSGLSTQYF TRBD2 TRBJ2-7 TRBV7-7 few
TGCAGTGCTAGCAGAGGGAGAGAGACCCAGTACTTC CSASRGRETQYF NA TRBJ2-5 TRBV20-1 medium-sized
TGTGCCAGCAGCCCAGGGGGTCCTAACAATGAGCAGTTCTTC CASSPGGPNNEQFF TRBD1 TRBJ2-1 TRBV11-2 medium-sized
TGTGCCAGCAGTCCCCGGACTAGCGGGAGCTACGAGCAGTACTTC CASSPRTSGSYEQYF TRBD2 TRBJ2-7 TRBV6-5 medium-sized
TGTGCCAGCAGCCCTAGCGGGAGATTGGGCGAGCAGTACTTC CASSPSGRLGEQYF TRBD2 TRBJ2-7 TRBV6-6 medium-sized
TGTGCCAGCAGGGAGACGGAGACCCAGTACTTC CASRETETQYF NA TRBJ2-5 TRBV25-1 NA
TGTGCCAGGATACCGGGACAGGGCTCTCGGGAGCAGTACTTC CARIPGQGSREQYF NA TRBJ2-7 TRBV21-1 few
TGTGCCAGCAGCCTGGGAGCGCGTGAGCAGTACTTC CASSLGAREQYF NA TRBJ2-7 TRBV5-4 few
TGTGCCAGCAGTTTTACTAGCGGGAGTAGCCATGAGCAGTTCTTC CASSFTSGSSHEQFF TRBD2 TRBJ2-1 TRBV6-5 medium-sized
TGTGCCAGCAGCATCGCACTTGGGGCCTACGAGCAGTACTTC CASSIALGAYEQYF NA TRBJ2-7 TRBV5-5 medium-sized
TGTGCCAGCAGCTTAGAAGAGGGAGGGCCCCAAGAGACCCAGTACTTC CASSLEEGGPQETQYF TRBD2 TRBJ2-5 TRBV11-2 medium-sized
TGTGCCAGCAGCTCCCCCCGGAGCCCCTATGAGCAGTTCTTC CASSSPRSPYEQFF NA TRBJ2-1 TRBV28 few
TGTGCCAGCAGCTCATCCAGCGGGAGGGCCAATGAGCAGTTCTTC CASSSSSGRANEQFF TRBD2 TRBJ2-1 TRBV5-4 medium-sized
TGTGCCAGTACTGAAGGGACAGGGGCATTTAACTATGGCTACACCTTC CASTEGTGAFNYGYTF TRBD1 TRBJ1-2 TRBV2 medium-sized
TGCGCCAGCAGCCAAGATCGGGGGCGCTCCTACAATGAGCAGTTCTTC CASSQDRGRSYNEQFF NA TRBJ2-1 TRBV4-3 few
TGTGCCTGGAGGCGGACAGGGGTCATTCAGTACTTC CAWRRTGVIQYF TRBD1 TRBJ2-4 TRBV30 few
TGTGCCAGCAGCCAAGATGGGGGGGCCCCACCTGCTAACTATGGCTACACCTTC CASSQDGGAPPANYGYTF NA TRBJ1-2 TRBV4-2 few
TGTGCCAGCAGCCCCGGGACTAGCCCTCGGGGTGAGCAGTTCTTC CASSPGTSPRGEQFF TRBD2 TRBJ2-1 TRBV14 medium-sized
TGTGCCAGCAGCTTAGCTGCAGCCGTGAATGAGCAGTTCTTC CASSLAAAVNEQFF NA TRBJ2-1 TRBV7-2 medium-sized
TGCGCCAGCAGTCCGGGACACATGTCCTACGAGCAGTACTTC CASSPGHMSYEQYF NA TRBJ2-7 TRBV10-1 medium-sized
TGTGCCAGCAGTAAGCCCGGGACGGGAGGGAATGAGCAGTTCTTC CASSKPGTGGNEQFF TRBD2 TRBJ2-1 TRBV6-5 NA
TGTGCCAGCAGTTCCGGTGGTGGGGGTTCCTACGAGCAGTACTTC CASSSGGGGSYEQYF NA TRBJ2-7 TRBV6-5 few
TGCGCCAGCAGCAAAGGTGGGACTAGCGGAAGCTACGAGCAGTACTTC CASSKGGTSGSYEQYF TRBD2 TRBJ2-7 TRBV5-1 medium-sized
TGTGCCAGCAGCCCCAGGAGTACTAGCACAGATACGCAGTATTTT CASSPRSTSTDTQYF NA TRBJ2-3 TRBV7-2 medium-sized